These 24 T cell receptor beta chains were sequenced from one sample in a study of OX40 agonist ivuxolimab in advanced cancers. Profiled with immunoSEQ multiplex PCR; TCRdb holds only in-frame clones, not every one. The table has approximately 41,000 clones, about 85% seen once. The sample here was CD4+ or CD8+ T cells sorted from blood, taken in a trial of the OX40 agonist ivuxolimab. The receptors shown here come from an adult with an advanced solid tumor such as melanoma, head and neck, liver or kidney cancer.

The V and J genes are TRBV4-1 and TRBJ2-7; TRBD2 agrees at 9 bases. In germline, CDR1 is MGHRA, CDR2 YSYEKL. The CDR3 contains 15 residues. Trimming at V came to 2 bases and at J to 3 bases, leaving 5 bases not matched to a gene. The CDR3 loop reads CASSQTGTSLYEQYF. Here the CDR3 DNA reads TGCGCCAGCAGCCAAACCGGGACTAGCCTCTACGAGCAGTACTTC.

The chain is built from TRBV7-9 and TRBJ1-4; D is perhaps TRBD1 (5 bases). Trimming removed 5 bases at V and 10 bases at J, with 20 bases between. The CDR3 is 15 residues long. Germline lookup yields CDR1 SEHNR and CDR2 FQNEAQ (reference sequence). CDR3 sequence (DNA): TGTGCCAGCAGCCCCCCGCCAGGGAACAGTCGAAAACTGTTTTTT. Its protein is CASSPPPGNSRKLFF.

CDR3 nucleotide sequence: TGTGCCAGTAGTAAATCCCACAGGGTCACTGAAGCTTTCTTT. It yields the protein CASSKSHRVTEAFF. The chain carries TRBV19 and TRBJ1-1, with D possibly matching TRBD1 (6 bases). This CDR3 comprises 14 residues. Trimming shortened V by 4 bases and J by 4 bases, and 13 bases separated the two germline ends. CDR1 LNHDA and CDR2 SQIVND come from the germline V gene (reference sequence).

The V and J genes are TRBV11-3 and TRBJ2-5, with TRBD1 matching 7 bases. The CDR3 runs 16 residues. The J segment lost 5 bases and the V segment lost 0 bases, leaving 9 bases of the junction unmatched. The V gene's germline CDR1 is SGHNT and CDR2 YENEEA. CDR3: CASSLEGIGGGETQYF. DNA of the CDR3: TGTGCCAGCAGCTTAGAGGGGATAGGGGGCGGGGAGACCCAGTACTTC.

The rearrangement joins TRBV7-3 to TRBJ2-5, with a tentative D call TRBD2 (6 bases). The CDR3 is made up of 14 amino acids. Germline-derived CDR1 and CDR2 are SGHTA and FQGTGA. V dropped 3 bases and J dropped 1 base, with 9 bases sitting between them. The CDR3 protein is CASSLGGSQETQYF. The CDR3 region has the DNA TGTGCCAGCAGCTTGGGGGGTAGCCAAGAGACCCAGTACTTC. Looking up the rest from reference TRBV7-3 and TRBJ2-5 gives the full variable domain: GAGVSQTPSNKVTEKGKYVELRCDPISGHTALYWYRQSLGQGPEFLIYFQGTGAADDSGLPNDRFFAVRPEGSVSTLKIQRTERGDSAVYLCASSLGGSQETQYFGPGTRLLVL.

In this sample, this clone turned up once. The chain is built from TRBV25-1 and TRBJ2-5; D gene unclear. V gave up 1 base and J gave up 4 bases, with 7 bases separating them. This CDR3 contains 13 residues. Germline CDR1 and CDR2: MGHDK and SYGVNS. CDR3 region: CASSESLLETQYF. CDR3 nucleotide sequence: TGTGCCAGCAGTGAATCCCTATTAGAGACCCAGTACTTC.

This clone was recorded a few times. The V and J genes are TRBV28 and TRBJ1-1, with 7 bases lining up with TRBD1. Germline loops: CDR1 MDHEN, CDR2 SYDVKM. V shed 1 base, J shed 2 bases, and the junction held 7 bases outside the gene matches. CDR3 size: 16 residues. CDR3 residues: CASSLFGTALNTEAFF. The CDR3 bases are TGTGCCAGCAGTTTATTCGGGACAGCTTTAAACACTGAAGCTTTCTTT.

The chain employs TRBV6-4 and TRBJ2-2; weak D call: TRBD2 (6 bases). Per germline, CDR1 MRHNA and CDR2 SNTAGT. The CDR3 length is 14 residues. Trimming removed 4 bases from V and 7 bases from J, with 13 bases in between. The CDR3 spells CASSATGAGGELFF. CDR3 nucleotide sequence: TGTGCCAGCAGTGCTACGGGAGCAGGCGGGGAGCTGTTTTTT.

CDR3 nucleotide sequence: TGTGCCAGCAGCCAGGGGCCCGGGGAGCTGTTTTTT. This sequence encodes CASSQGPGELFF. This chain uses TRBV6-6 with TRBJ2-2; the D gene is possibly TRBD1 (6 bases). V lost 6 bases to trimming and J lost 6 bases, with 8 bases between them. Germline V gives CDR1 MNHNY, CDR2 SVGAGI (reference sequence). The CDR3 runs to 12 residues.

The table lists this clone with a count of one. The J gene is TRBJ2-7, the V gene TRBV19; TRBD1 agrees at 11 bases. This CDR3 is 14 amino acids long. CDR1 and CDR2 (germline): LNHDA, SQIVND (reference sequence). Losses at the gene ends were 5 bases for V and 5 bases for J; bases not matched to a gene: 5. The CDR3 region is CASSDGQGANEQYF. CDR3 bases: TGTGCCAGTAGTGACGGACAGGGGGCCAACGAGCAGTACTTC.

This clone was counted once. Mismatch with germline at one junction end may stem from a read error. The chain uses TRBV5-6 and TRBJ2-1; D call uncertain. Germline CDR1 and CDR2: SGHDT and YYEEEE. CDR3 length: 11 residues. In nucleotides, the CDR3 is TGTGCCAGCAGCTTGGGACCCCTCTCGGTCTTC. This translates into CASSLGPLSVF.

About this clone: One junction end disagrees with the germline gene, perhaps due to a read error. As DNA, the CDR3 is TGTGCTAGCAGCATACAGGGGGCGGAGACCCAGTACTTC. It translates to CASSIQGAETQYF. The chain recombines TRBV7-7 with TRBJ2-5; TRBD1 aligns across 9 bases. The CDR3 consists of 13 residues. CDR1 SSHAT and CDR2 FNYEAQ come from the germline V gene (reference sequence).

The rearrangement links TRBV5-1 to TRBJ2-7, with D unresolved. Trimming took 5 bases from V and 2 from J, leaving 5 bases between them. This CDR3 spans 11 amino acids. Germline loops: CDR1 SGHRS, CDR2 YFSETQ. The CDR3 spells CASSSAYEQYF. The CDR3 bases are TGCGCCAGCAGTTCAGCCTACGAGCAGTACTTC.

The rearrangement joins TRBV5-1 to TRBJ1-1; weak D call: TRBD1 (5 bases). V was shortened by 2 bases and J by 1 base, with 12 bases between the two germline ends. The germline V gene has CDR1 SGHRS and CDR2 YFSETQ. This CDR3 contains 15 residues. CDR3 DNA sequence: TGCGCCAGCAGCTTTTCGGGACGGCAGAACACTGAAGCTTTCTTT. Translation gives CASSFSGRQNTEAFF.

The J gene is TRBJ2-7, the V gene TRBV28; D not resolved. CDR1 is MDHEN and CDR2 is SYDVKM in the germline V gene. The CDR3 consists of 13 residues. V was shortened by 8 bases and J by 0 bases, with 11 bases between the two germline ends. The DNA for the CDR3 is TGTGCCAGCGTCCGGGCCAGCTCCTACGAGCAGTACTTC. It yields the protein CASVRASSYEQYF. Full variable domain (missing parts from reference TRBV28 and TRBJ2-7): DVKVTQSSRYLVKRTGEKVFLECVQDMDHENMFWYRQDPGLGLRLIYFSYDVKMKEKGDIPEGYSVSREKKERFSLILESASTNQTSMYLCASVRASSYEQYFGPGTRLTVT.

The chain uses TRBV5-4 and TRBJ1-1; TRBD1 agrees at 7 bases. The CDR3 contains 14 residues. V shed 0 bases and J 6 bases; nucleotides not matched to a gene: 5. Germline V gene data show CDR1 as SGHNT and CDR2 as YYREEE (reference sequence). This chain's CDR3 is CASSLGQGFAEAFF. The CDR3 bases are TGTGCCAGCAGCTTGGGACAGGGCTTTGCTGAAGCTTTCTTT.

CDR3 region: CASGLGDEQYF. For the CDR3, the DNA is TGTGCCAGCGGACTAGGTGACGAGCAGTACTTC. The gene calls are TRBV28 and TRBJ2-7, with 7 positions matching TRBD2. The CDR3 is 11 amino acids. Trimming at V came to 8 bases and at J to 5 bases, leaving 3 bases not matched to a gene. Germline CDR1 and CDR2: MDHEN and SYDVKM.

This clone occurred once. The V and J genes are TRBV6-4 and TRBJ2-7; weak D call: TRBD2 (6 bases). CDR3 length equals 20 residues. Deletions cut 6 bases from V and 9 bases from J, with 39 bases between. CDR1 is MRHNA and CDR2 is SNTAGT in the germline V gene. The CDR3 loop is CASSLAVYLLKGRRAEGQYF. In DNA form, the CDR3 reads TGTGCCAGCAGCCTCGCAGTGTATCTCCTTAAGGGCAGGAGGGCCGAGGGGCAGTACTTC.

CDR3 DNA: TGTGCCTGGAGTGTAACTAACGGCAATCAGCCCCAGCATTTT. Translating gives CAWSVTNGNQPQHF. The genes are TRBV30 and TRBJ1-5; the D is unclear. The CDR3 has 14 residues. V was pared by 0 bases and J by 2 bases, with 8 bases between. Germline CDR1 is GTSNPN and CDR2 is SVGIG (reference sequence).

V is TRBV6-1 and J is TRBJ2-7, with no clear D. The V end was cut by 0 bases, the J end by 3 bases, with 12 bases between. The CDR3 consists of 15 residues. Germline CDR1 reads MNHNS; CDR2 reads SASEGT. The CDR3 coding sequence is TGTGCCAGCAGTGAAGCTACAACTTCCTACTACGAGCAGTACTTC. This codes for CASSEATTSYYEQYF.

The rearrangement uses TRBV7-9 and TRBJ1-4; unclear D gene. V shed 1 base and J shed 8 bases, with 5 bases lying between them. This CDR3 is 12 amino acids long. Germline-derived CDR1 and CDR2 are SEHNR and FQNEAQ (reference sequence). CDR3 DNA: TGTGCCAGCAGCTTAGTAGGCGAAAAACTGTTTTTT. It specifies CASSLVGEKLFF. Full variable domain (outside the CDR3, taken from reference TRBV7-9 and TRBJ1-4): DTGVSQNPRHKITKRGQNVTFRCDPISEHNRLYWYRQTLGQGPEFLTYFQNEAQLEKSRLLSDRFSAERPKGSFSTLEIQRTEQGDSAMYLCASSLVGEKLFFGSGTQLSVL.

CDR3 nucleotide sequence: TGTGCCAGTAGTATAAGTGGGGCTCATAATGAAAAACTGTTTTTT. Amino acids: CASSISGAHNEKLFF. This chain uses TRBV19 with TRBJ1-4; tentative D call: TRBD1 (5 bases). CDR3 length: 15 residues. The V gene's germline CDR1 is LNHDA and CDR2 SQIVND (reference sequence). Trimming cost V 2 bases and J 4 bases, with 11 bases left between them.

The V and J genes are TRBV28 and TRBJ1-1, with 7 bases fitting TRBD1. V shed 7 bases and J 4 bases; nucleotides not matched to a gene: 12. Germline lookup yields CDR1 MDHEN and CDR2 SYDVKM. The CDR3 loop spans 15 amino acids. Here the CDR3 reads CASTPEGAGGTEAFF. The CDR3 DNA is TGTGCCAGCACTCCAGAGGGGGCCGGAGGCACTGAAGCTTTCTTT.

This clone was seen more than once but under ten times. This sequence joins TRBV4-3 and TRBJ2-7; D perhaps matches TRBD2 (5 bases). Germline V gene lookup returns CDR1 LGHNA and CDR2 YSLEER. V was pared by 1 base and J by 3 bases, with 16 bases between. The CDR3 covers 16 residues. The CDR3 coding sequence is TGCGCCAGCAGCCAAGTGGGTTCGGGAAATGGCTACGAGCAGTACTTC. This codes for CASSQVGSGNGYEQYF.